This TCR beta chain was sequenced during a study of blood T cells in healthy people across ages. Using a J-beta primer mix together with a sample-barcoded 5' primer, a second PCR was run for 7 to 11 cycles. TCRdb reprocessed the 5' RACE reads with MiXCR, giving one entry per CDR3 protein. The sample includes around 580,000 distinct CDR3 sequences, around half of them seen just once. Overall study results and limits: When one million T cells were used, diversity estimates were thought to be underestimates. Since the PBMCs were unsorted, naive and antigen-experienced cells could not be conclusively compared.

The CDR3 is 18 amino acids. The germline CDR1 and CDR2 sequences are LGHNA and YNFKEQ. The junction had 14 bases not matched to a gene; V was cut back by 4 bases and J by 3 bases. Donors were systemically healthy Caucasian individuals from Russia aged about 6 to 90 years. With regard to this clonotype: The antigen remains undetermined.

The source of this sequence is a man older than 75 in good health. V usage is TRBV4-2 and J usage is TRBJ2-1, with 8 positions matching TRBD1. The sample consisted of blood. The DNA for the CDR3 is TGTGCCAGCAGCCGAGAGCCTAAAACAGGGGGAAACTACAATGAGCAGTTCTTC. Translating it yields CASSREPKTGGNYNEQFF.